The 3 T cell receptor beta chains below come from one sample, sequenced in a study of T-cell reconstitution after alpha-beta-depleted transplantation in children. Preparation of the TCRbeta library was carried out with unique molecular identifiers. A single record per CDR3 protein comes from TCRdb applying MiXCR to the PCR reads. The sample consists of roughly 100,000 distinct CDR3 sequences, roughly 7.1% of them appearing once. The sample here was PBMCs, taken before TCRalphabeta/CD19-depleted stem cell transplant. The source of these receptors is a boy aged 2 to 10 with acute lymphoblastic leukemia, due to receive a stem cell transplant.

The sample holds many counts of this clonotype. This rearrangement joins TRBV10-3 to TRBJ1-5, with D perhaps TRBD1 (5 bases). Per germline, CDR1 ENHRY and CDR2 SYGVKD. The CDR3 has 14 residues. V lost 0 bases and J lost 4, with 7 bases in between. The CDR3 protein is CAISESKGNQPQHF. Written as DNA, the CDR3 is TGTGCCATCAGTGAGTCGAAGGGGAATCAGCCCCAGCATTTT.

This clonotype was found a few times. The V call is TRBV6-1, the J call TRBJ1-1; a possible D gene is TRBD1 (6 bases). The ends were cut back, 6 bases at V and 6 bases at J, with 14 bases in the middle. Germline loops: CDR1 MNHNS, CDR2 SASEGT. The CDR3 covers 13 residues. Written as DNA, the CDR3 is TGTGCCAGCAGAGTTGGAGGGGGACCTGAAGCTTTCTTT. It codes for CASRVGGGPEAFF.

There are many counts of this clonotype. The chain links TRBV15 to TRBJ2-5, with 9 bases fitting TRBD1. V lost 1 base to trimming and J lost 3 bases; unmatched junction nucleotides: 3. Germline CDR1 LNHNV, CDR2 YYDKDF (reference sequence). The CDR3 length is 15 residues. The CDR3 DNA reads as TGTGCCACCAGCAGAGTTAGGACAGGGGAAGAGACCCAGTACTTC. The encoded protein is CATSRVRTGEETQYF. The variable domain in full, with the rest retrieved from reference TRBV15 and TRBJ2-5, is DAMVIQNPRYQVTQFGKPVTLSCSQTLNHNVMYWYQQKSSQAPKLLFHYYDKDFNNEADTPDNFQSRRPNTSFCFLDIRSPGLGDTAMYLCATSRVRTGEETQYFGPGTRLLVL.